The following is a T cell receptor (beta chain) sequence with its context. The CDR3 length is 14 residues. V lost 7 bases, J lost 5 bases, and 17 bases lay in between. The source of the sample is a study of CD8 T cells in ankylosing spondylitis. Libraries of TCR beta came from quantitative 5'-RACE with molecular barcodes. TCRdb re-derived calls from the 5' RACE reads in MiXCR, one entry per CDR3 protein. Of approximately 140,000 distinct CDR3 sequences detected, around 45% appear once; the ten largest clones hold roughly 15%. Input material: synovial fluid, either unsorted or a sorted T cell fraction (not recorded which). This chain uses TRBV12-3 or TRBV12-4 with TRBJ1-1, with a possible D match to TRBD1 (6 bases). The origin of this receptor is a male donor with ankylosing spondylitis. The CDR3 DNA reads as TGTGCCAGCATTCCCACGGGGGCTCTAACTGAAGCTTTCTTT. Protein product: CASIPTGALTEAFF.